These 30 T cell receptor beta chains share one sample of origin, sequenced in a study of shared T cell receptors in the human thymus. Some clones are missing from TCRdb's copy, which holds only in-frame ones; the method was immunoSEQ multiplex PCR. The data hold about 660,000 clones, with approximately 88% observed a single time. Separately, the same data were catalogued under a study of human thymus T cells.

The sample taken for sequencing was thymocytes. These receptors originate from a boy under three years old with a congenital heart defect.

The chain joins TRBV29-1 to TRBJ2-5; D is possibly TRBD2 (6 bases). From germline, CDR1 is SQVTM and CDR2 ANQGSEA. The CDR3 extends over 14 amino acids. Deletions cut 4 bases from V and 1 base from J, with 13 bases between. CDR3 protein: CSVASRGPQETQYF. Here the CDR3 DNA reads TGCAGCGTTGCGTCGCGGGGACCCCAAGAGACCCAGTACTTC.

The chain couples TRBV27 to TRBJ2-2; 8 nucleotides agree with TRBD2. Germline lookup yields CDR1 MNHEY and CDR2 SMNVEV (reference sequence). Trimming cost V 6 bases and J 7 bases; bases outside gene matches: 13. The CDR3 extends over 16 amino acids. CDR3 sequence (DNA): TGTGCCAGCAGGCCTCCGGGACTAGAGACTGTCGGGGAGCTGTTTTTT. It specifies CASRPPGLETVGELFF.

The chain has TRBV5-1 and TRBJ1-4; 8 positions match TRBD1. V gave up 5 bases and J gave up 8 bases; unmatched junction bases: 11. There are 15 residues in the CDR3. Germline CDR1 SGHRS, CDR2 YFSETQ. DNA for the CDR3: TGCGCCAGCAGGCCCACAGGGGGTAGAGGGGAAAAACTGTTTTTT. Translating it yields CASRPTGGRGEKLFF.

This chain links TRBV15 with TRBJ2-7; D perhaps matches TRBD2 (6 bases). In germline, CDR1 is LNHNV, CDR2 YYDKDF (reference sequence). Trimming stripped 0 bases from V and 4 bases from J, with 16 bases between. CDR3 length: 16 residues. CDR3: CATSRDPLTSPYEQYF. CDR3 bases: TGTGCCACCAGCAGAGATCCCCTGACTAGTCCGTACGAGCAGTACTTC.

The CDR3 spells CAWSVLGTEIEQYF. The CDR3 DNA reads as TGTGCCTGGAGTGTATTAGGGACAGAAATTGAGCAGTACTTC. The chain recombines TRBV30 with TRBJ2-7, with 7 bases that match TRBD1. V was clipped by 0 bases and J by 7 bases; unmatched bases: 9. The CDR3 totals 14 residues. The germline CDR1 and CDR2 sequences are GTSNPN and SVGIG (reference sequence).

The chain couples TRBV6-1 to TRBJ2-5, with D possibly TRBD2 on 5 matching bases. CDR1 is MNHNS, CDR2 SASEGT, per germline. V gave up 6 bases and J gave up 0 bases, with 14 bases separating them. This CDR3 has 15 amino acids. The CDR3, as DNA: TGTGCCAGCAGGGAGGTAAATAGGAACCAAGAGACCCAGTACTTC. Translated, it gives CASREVNRNQETQYF.

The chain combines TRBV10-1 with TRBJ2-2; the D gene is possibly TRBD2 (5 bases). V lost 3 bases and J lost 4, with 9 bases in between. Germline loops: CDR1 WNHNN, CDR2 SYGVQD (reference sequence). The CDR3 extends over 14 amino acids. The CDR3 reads CASSDGLLTGELFF. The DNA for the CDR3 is TGCGCCAGCAGTGACGGACTGCTCACCGGGGAGCTGTTTTTT.

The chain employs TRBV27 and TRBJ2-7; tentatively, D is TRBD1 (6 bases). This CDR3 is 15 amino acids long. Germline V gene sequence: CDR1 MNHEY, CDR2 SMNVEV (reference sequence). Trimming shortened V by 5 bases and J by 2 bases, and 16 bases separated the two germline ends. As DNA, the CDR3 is TGTGCCAGCAGTCCCATTTTTGCAGGGGCCTACGAGCAGTACTTC. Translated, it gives CASSPIFAGAYEQYF.

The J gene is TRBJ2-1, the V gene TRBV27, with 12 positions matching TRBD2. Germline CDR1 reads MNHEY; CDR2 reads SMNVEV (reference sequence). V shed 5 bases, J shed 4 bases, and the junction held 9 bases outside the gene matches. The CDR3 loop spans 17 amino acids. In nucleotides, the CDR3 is TGTGCCAGCAGTCCTTCCCCCCTAGCGGGAGGGTACAATGAGCAGTTCTTC. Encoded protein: CASSPSPLAGGYNEQFF.

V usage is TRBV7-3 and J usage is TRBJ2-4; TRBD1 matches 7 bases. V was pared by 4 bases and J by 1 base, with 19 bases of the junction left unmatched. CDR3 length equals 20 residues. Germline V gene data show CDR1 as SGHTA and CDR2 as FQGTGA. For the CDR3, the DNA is TGTGCCAGCAGCTCCCGACAGGGAGTAGTTTGGGCACTTGCCAAAAACATTCAGTACTTC. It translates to CASSSRQGVVWALAKNIQYF.

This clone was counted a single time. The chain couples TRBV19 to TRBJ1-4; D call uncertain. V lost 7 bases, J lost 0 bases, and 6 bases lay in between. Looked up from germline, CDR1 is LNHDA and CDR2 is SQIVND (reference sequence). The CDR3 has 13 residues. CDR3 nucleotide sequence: TGTGCCAGTAATCCGGCAACTAATGAAAAACTGTTTTTT. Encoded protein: CASNPATNEKLFF.

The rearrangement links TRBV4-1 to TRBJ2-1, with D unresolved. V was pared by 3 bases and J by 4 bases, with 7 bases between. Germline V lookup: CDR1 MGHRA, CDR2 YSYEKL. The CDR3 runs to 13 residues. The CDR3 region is CASSQSQYNEQFF. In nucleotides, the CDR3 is TGCGCCAGCAGCCAGTCTCAGTACAATGAGCAGTTCTTC.

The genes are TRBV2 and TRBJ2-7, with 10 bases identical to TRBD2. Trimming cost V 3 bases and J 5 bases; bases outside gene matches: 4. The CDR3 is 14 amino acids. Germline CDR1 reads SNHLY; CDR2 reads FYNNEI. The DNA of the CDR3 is TGTGCCAGCAGTGAGACTAGCGGGTGCGACGAGCAGTACTTC. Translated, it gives CASSETSGCDEQYF.

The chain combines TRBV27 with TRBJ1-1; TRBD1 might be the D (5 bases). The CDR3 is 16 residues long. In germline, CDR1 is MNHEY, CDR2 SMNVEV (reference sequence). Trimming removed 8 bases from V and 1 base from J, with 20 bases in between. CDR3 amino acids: CASGDSRALPNTEAFF. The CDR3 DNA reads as TGTGCCAGCGGAGACAGCAGGGCCCTACCGAACACTGAAGCTTTCTTT.

The DNA for the CDR3 is TGCGCCAGCAGCCAAGAGGGACAGGGGTATGGCTACACCTTC. It yields the protein CASSQEGQGYGYTF. The chain combines TRBV4-3 with TRBJ1-2, with TRBD1 matching over 10 bases. The V and J ends lost 0 bases and 5 bases, in that order; junction bases with no gene match: 0. This CDR3 contains 14 residues. Germline V gives CDR1 LGHNA, CDR2 YSLEER.

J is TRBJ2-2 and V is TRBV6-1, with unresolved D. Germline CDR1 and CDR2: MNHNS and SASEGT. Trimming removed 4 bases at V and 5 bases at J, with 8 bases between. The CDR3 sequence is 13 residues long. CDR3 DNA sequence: TGTGCCAGCAGTGCACAGCCTACCGGGGAGCTGTTTTTT. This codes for CASSAQPTGELFF.

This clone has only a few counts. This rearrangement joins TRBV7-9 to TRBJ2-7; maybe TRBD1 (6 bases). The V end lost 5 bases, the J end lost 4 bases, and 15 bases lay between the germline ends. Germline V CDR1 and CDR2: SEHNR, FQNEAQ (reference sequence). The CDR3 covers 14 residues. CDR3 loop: CASSPGDRGYEQYF. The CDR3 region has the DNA TGTGCCAGCAGCCCAGGGGATAGAGGATACGAGCAGTACTTC.

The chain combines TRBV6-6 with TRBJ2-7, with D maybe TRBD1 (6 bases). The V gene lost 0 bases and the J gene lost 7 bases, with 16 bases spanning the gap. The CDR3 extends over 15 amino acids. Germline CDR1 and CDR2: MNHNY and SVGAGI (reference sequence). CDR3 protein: CASSYSGTLDSEQYF. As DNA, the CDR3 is TGTGCCAGCAGTTACTCAGGGACACTAGATAGTGAGCAGTACTTC.

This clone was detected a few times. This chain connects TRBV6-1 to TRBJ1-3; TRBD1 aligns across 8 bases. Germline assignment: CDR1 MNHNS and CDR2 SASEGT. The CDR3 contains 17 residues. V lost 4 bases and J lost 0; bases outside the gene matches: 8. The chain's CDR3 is CASSGERQGISGNTIYF. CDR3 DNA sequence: TGTGCCAGCAGTGGAGAACGACAGGGGATCTCTGGAAACACCATATATTTT.

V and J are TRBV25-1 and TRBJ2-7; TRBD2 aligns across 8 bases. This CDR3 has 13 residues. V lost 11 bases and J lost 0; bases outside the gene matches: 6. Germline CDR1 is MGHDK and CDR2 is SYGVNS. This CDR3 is CAAGGRGSYEQYF. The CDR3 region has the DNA TGTGCCGCGGGGGGCAGGGGCTCCTACGAGCAGTACTTC.

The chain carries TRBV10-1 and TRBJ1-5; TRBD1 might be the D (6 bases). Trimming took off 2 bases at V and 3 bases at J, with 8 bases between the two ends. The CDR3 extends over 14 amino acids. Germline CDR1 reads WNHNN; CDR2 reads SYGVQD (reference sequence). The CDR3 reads CASSETGINQPQHF. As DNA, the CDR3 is TGCGCCAGCAGTGAGACAGGGATCAATCAGCCCCAGCATTTT.

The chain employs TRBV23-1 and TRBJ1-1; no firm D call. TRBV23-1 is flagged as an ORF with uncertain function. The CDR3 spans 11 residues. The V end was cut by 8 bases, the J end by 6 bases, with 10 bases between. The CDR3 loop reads CASGLEPEAFF. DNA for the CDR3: TGCGCCAGCGGACTGGAGCCTGAAGCTTTCTTT.

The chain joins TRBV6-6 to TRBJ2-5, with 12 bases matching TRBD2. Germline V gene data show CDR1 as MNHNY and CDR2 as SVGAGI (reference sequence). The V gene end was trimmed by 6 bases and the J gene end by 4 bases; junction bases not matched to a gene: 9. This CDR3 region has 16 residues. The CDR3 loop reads CASSSPTSGRRETQYF. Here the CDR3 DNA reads TGTGCCAGCAGCTCCCCGACTAGCGGGAGAAGAGAGACCCAGTACTTC.

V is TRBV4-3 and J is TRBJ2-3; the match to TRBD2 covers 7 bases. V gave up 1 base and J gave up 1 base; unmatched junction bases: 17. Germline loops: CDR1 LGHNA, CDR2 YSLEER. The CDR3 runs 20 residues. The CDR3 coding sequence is TGCGCCAGCAGCCAAGTTAGAGGCCTGCGGCGGGAGAGGGGCACAGATACGCAGTATTTT. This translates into CASSQVRGLRRERGTDTQYF.

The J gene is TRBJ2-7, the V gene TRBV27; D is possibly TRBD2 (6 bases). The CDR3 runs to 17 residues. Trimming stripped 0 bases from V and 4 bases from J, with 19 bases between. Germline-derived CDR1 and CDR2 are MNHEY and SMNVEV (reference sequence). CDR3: CASSLSFSEGNFYEQYF. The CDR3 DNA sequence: TGTGCCAGCAGTTTATCGTTTTCGGAGGGGAACTTTTACGAGCAGTACTTC.

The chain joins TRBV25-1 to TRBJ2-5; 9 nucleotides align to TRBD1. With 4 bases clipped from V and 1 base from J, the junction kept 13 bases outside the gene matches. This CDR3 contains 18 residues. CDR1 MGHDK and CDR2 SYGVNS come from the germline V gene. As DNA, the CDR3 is TGTGCCAGCAGTGTAAATAAGAGGGACAGGGCGACCCAAGAGACCCAGTACTTC. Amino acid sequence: CASSVNKRDRATQETQYF.

The CDR3 protein is CASRSGRAPDTQYF. In DNA form, the CDR3 reads TGTGCCAGCAGGAGCGGGAGGGCCCCAGATACGCAGTATTTT. The genes are TRBV9 and TRBJ2-3, with 10 bases aligning to TRBD2. V lost 5 bases and J lost 4; bases outside the gene matches: 4. CDR1 SGDLS and CDR2 YYNGEE come from the germline V gene. The CDR3 is 14 residues long.

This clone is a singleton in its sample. In DNA, the CDR3 is TGTGCCAGTAGTATCTGGGCAGGGGATCCTGAAGAGACCCAGTACTTC. Its translation: CASSIWAGDPEETQYF. The chain couples TRBV19 to TRBJ2-5; tentative D call: TRBD1 (6 bases). V was clipped by 3 bases and J by 3 bases, with 17 bases between them. Germline assignment: CDR1 LNHDA and CDR2 SQIVND (reference sequence). This CDR3 is built from 16 residues.

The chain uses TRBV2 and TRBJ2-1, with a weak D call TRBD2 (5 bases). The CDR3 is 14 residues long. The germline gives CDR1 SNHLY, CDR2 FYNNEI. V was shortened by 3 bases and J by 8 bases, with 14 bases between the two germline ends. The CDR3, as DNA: TGTGCCAGCAGTGATCCCCGGGAAAACGATGAGCAGTTCTTC. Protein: CASSDPRENDEQFF.

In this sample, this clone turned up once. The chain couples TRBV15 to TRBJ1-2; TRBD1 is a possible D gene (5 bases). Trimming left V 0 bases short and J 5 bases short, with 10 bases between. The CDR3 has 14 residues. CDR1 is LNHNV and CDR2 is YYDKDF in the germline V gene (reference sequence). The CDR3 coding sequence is TGTGCCACCAGCAGAGAAAGGGGAGGGTATGGCTACACCTTC. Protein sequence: CATSRERGGYGYTF.